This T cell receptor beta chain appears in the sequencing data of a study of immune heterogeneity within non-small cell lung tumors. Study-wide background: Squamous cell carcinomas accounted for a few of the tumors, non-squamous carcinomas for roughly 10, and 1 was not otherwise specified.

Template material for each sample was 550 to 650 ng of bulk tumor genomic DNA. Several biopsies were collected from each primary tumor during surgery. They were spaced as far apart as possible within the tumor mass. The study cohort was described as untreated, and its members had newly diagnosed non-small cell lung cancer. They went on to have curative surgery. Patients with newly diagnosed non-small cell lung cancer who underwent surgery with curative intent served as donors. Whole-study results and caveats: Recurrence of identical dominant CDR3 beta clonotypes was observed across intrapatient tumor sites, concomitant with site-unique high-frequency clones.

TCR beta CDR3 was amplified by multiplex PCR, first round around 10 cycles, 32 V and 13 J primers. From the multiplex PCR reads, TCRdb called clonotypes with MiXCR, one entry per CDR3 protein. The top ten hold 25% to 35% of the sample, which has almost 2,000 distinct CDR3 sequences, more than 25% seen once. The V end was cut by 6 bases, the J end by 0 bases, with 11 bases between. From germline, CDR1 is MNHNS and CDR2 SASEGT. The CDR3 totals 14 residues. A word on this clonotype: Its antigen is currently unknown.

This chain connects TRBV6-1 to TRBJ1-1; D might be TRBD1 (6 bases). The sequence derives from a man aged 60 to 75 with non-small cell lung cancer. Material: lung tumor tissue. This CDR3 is CASSLTGVNTEAFF. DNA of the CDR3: TGTGCCAGCAGCCTGACAGGCGTGAACACTGAAGCTTTCTTT.